This T cell receptor beta chain was recorded in a study of cytomegalovirus exposure and HLA in healthy donors. This clone was recorded a few times. The assay was immunoSEQ multiplex PCR, and TCRdb's table has in-frame clones only and misses some. The data hold 75,000 to 95,000 clones, with 95% to 98% observed a single time. The material sequenced was PBMCs. The sequence derives from a man younger than 30 in good health and CMV-seronegative.

DNA of the CDR3: TGTGCCTGGAGACCGGACAGGGAAGATGAAGCTTTCTTT. Protein product: CAWRPDREDEAFF. The chain employs TRBV30 and TRBJ1-1; 8 positions match TRBD1. Germline V lookup: CDR1 GTSNPN, CDR2 SVGIG (reference sequence). Trimming took 3 bases from V and 7 from J; bases not matched to a gene: 7. The CDR3 runs to 13 residues. The full variable domain, with the rest looked up from reference TRBV30 and TRBJ1-1, is SQTIHQWPATLVQPVGSPLSLECTVEGTSNPNLYWYRQAAGRGLQLLFYSVGIGQISSEVPQNLSASRPQDRQFILSSKKLLLSDSGFYLCAWRPDREDEAFFGQGTRLTVV.